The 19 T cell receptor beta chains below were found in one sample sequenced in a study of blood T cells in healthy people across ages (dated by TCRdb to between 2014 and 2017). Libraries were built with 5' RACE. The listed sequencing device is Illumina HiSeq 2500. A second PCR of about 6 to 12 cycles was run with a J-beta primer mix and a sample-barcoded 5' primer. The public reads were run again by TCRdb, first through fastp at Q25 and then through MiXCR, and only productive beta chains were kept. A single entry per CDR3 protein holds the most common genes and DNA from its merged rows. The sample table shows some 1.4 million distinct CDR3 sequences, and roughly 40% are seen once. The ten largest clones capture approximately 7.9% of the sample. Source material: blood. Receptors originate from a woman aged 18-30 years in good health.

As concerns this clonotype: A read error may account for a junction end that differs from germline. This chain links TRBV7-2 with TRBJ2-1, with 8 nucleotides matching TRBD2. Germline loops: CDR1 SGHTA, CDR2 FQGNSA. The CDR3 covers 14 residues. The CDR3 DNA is TGTGCCGGCAGTTACGGGACTAGGGGCAATGAGCAGTTCTTC. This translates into CAGSYGTRGNEQFF.

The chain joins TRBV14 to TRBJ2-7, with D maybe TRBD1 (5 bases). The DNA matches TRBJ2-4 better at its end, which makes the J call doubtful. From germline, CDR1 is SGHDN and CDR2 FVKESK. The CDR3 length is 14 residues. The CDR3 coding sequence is TGTGCCAGCAGCCAGATGTCAGGGCGGAACATTCAGTACTTC. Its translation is CASSQMSGRNIQYF.

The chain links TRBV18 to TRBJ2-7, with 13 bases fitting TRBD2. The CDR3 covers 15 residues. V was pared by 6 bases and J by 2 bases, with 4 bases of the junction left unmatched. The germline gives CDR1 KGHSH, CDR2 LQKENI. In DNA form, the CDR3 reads TGTGCCAGCTCGCAGACTAGCGGGGGGCCCTACGAGCAGTACTTC. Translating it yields CASSQTSGGPYEQYF.

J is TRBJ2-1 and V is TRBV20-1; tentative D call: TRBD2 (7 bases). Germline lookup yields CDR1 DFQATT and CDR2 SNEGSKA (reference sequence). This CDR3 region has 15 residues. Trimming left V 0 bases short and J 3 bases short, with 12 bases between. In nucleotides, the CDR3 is TGCAGTGCTAGAGAGCGGGGGCGAGTCTACAATGAGCAGTTCTTC. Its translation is CSARERGRVYNEQFF.

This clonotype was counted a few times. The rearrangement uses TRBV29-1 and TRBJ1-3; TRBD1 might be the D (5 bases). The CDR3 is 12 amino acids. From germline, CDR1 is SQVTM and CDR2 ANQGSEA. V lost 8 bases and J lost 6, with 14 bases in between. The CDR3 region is CSTLSGENTIYF. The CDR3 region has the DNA TGCAGCACCCTGTCGGGGGAAAACACCATATATTTT.

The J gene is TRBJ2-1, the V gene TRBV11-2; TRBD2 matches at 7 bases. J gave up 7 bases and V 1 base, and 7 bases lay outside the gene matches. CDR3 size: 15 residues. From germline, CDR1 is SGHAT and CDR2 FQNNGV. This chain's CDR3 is CASSLVWGSGNEQFF. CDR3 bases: TGTGCCAGCAGCTTAGTATGGGGTAGCGGGAATGAGCAGTTCTTC.

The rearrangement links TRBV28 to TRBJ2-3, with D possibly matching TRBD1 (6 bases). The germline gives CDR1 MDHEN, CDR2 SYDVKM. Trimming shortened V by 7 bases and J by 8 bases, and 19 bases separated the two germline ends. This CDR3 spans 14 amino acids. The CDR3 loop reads CASIPRQEYTTQYF. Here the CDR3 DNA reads TGTGCCAGCATCCCAAGACAGGAATACACTACGCAGTATTTT.

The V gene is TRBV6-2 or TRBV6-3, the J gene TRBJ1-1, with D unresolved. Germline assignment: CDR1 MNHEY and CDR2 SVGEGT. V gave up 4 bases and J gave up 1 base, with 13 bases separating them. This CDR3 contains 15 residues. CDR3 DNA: TGTGCCAGCAGTTGGGTGGGTCTTTCGAACACTGAAGCTTTCTTT. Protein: CASSWVGLSNTEAFF.

The CDR3 is CASSPRDGVSYEQYF. As DNA, the CDR3 is TGTGCCAGCTCACCGCGGGACGGCGTCTCCTACGAGCAGTACTTC. The V gene is TRBV18, the J gene TRBJ2-7; D may be TRBD2 (6 bases). V was cut by 3 bases and J by 0 bases, with 12 bases left in between. The CDR3 has 15 amino acids. Germline CDR1 reads KGHSH; CDR2 reads LQKENI.

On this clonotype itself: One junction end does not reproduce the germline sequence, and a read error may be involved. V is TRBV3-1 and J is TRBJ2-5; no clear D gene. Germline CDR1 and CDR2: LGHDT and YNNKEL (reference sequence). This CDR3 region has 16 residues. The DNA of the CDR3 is TGTGCCAGCAACCAAGGGCAAGCGTGGAGCGCAGAGACCCAGTACTTC. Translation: CASNQGQAWSAETQYF.

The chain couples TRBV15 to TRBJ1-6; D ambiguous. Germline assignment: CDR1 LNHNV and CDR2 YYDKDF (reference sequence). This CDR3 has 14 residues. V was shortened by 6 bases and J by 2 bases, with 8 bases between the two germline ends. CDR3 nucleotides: TGTGCCACCAGTGGCACCACCTATAATTCACCCCTCCACTTT. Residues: CATSGTTYNSPLHF.

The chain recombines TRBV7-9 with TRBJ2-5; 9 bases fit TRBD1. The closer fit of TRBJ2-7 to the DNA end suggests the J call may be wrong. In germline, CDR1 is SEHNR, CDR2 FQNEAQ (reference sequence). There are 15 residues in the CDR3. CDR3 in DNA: TGTGCCAGCAGCTTCTATGGGACAGGGATGAACGAGCAGTACTTC. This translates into CASSFYGTGMNEQYF.

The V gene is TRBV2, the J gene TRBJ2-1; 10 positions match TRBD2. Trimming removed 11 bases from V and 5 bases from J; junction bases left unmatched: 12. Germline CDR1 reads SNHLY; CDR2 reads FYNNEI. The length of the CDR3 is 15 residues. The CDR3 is CAAALSGGANNEQFF. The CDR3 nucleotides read TGTGCCGCCGCCCTGAGCGGGGGGGCTAACAATGAGCAGTTCTTC.

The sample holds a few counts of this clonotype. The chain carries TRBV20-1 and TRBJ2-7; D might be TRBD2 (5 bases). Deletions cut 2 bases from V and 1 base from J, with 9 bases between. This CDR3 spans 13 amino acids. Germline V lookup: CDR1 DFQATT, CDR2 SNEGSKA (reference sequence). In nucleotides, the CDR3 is TGCAGTGCTAGACCCCGGGATTCCTACGAGCAGTACTTC. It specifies CSARPRDSYEQYF.

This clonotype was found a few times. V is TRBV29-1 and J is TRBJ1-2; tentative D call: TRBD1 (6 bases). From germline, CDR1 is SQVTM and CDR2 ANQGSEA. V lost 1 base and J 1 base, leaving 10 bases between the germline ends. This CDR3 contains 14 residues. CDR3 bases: TGCAGCGTTGAAGTGGCAGGGGATAACTATGGCTACACCTTC. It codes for CSVEVAGDNYGYTF.

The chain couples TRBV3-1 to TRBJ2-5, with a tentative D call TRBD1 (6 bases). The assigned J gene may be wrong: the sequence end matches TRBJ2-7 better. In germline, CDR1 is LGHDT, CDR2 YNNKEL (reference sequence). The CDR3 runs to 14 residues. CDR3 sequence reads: CASSQDAGALEQYF. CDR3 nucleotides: TGTGCCAGCAGCCAAGATGCAGGGGCGCTCGAGCAGTACTTC.

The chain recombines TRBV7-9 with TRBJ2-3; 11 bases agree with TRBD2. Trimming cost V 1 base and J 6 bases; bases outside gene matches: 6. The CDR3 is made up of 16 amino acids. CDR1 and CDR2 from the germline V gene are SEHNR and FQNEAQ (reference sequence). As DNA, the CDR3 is TGTGCCAGCAGCTTAGATTGGCCTAGCGGGGGGGATACGCAGTATTTT. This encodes CASSLDWPSGGDTQYF.

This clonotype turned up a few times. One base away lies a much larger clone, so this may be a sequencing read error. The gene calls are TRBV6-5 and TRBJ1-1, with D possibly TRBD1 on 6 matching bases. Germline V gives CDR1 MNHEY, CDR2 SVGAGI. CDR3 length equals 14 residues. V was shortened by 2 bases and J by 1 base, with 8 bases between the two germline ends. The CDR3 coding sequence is TGTGCCAGCAGTTACGCGACAGGGAACACTGAAGCTTTCTTT. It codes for CASSYATGNTEAFF.

CDR3 in amino acids: CASEGGSSYNEQFF. In nucleotides, the CDR3 is TGTGCCAGTGAGGGGGGTAGCTCCTACAATGAGCAGTTCTTC. The chain combines TRBV6-2 or TRBV6-3 with TRBJ2-1, with D tentatively TRBD1 or TRBD2 (6 bases each). The germline V gene encodes CDR1 MNHEY and CDR2 SVGEGT. The germline V and J ends were trimmed by 9 bases and 0 bases, with 12 bases remaining between them. The CDR3 has 14 amino acids.